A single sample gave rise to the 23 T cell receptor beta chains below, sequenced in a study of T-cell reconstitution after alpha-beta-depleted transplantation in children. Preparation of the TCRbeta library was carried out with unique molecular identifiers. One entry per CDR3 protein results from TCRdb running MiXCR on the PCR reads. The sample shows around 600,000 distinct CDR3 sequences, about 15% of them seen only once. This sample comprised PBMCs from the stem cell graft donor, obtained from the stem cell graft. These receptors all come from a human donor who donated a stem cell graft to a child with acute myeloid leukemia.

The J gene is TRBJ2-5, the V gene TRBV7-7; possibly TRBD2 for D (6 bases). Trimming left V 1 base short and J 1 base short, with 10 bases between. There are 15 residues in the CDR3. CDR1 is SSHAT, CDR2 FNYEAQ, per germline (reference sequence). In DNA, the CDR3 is TGTGCCAGCAGCTTAGGGGGACTTACCCAAGAGACCCAGTACTTC. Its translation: CASSLGGLTQETQYF.

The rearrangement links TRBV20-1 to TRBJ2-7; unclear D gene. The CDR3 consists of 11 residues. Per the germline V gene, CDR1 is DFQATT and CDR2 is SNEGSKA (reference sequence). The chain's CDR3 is CSAQKGTEQYF. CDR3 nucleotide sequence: TGCAGCGCACAGAAGGGCACCGAGCAGTACTTC.

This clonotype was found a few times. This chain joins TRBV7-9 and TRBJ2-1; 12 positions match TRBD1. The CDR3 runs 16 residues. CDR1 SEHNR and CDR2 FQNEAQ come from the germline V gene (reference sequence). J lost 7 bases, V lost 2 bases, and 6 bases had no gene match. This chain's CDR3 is CASSLQGQGAQNEQFF. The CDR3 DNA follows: TGTGCCAGCAGCTTACAGGGACAGGGGGCGCAGAATGAGCAGTTCTTC.

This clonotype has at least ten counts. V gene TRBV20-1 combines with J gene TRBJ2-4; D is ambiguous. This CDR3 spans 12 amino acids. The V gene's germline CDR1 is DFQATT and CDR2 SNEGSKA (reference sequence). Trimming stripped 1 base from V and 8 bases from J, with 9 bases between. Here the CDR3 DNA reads TGCAGTGCTAGAGGGGATTCGGACATTCAGTACTTC. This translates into CSARGDSDIQYF.

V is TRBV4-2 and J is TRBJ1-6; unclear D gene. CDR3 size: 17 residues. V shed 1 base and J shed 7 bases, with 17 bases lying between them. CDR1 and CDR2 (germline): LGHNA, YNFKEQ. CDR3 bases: TGTGCCAGCAGCCAAGTACCACCAAGGGCGACAAATTCACCCCTCCACTTT. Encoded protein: CASSQVPPRATNSPLHF.

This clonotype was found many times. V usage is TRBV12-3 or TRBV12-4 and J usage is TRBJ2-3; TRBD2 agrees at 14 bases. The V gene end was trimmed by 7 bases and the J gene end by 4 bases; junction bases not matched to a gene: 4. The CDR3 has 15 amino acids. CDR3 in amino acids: CASTSTSGGADTQYF. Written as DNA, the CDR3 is TGTGCCAGCACCTCGACTAGCGGGGGGGCAGATACGCAGTATTTT.

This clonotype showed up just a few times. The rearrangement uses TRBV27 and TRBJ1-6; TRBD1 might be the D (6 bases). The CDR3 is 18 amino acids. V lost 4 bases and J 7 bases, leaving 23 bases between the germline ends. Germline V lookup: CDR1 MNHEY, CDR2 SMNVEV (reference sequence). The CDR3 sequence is CASSSGHGRAVWNSPLHF. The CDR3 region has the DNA TGTGCCAGCAGTTCGGGACACGGACGGGCGGTGTGGAATTCACCCCTCCACTTT.

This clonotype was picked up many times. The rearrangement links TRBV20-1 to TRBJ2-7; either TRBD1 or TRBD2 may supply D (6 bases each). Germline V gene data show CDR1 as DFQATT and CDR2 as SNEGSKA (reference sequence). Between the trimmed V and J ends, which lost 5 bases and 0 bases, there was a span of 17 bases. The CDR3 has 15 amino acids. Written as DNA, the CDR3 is TGCAGTGCTGCCCGGCGAGGGGGGCGCTCCTACGAGCAGTACGTC. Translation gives CSAARRGGRSYEQYV.

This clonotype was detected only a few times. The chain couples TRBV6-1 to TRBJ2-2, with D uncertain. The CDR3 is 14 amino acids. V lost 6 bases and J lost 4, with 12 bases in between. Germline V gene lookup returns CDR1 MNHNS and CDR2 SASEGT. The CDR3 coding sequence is TGTGCCAGCAGGCCCTCGGCTCCCACCGGGGAGCTGTTTTTT. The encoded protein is CASRPSAPTGELFF.

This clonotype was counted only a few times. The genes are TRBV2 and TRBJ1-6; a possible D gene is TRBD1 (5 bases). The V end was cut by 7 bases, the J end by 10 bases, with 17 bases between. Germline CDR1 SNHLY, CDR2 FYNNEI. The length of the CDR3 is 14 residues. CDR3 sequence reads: CASMKGTRGSPLHF. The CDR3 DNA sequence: TGTGCCAGCATGAAGGGAACTAGGGGATCACCCCTCCACTTT.

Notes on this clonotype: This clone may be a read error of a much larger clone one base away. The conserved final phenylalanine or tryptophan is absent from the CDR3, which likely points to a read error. The CDR3 region has the DNA TGTGCCAGCAGCTTGGACGGAAAACTGTTTTTG. Protein: CASSLDGKLFL. The V call is TRBV5-5, the J call TRBJ1-4; unclear D gene. Trimming took off 0 bases at V and 10 bases at J, with 4 bases between the two ends. This CDR3 is 11 amino acids long. CDR1 SGHKS and CDR2 YYEKEE come from the germline V gene (reference sequence).

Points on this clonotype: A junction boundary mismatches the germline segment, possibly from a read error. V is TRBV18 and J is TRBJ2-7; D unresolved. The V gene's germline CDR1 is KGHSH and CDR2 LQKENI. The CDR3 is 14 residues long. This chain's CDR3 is CDSSPPTDPYEQYF. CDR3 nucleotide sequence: TGTGACAGCTCACCCCCGACGGACCCCTACGAGCAGTACTTC.

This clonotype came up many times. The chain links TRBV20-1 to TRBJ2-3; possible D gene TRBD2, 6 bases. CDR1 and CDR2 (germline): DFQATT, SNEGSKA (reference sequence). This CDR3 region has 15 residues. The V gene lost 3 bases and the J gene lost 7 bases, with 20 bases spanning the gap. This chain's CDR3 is CSAREGSVTRHTQYF. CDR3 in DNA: TGCAGTGCTAGGGAGGGCAGTGTTACCCGACATACGCAGTATTTT.

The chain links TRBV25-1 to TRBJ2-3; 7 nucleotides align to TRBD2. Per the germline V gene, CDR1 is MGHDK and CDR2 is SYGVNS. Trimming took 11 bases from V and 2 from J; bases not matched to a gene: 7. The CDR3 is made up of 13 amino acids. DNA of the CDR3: TGTGCCGGGAGGGAGGAGCTCACAGATACGCAGTATTTT. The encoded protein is CAGREELTDTQYF.

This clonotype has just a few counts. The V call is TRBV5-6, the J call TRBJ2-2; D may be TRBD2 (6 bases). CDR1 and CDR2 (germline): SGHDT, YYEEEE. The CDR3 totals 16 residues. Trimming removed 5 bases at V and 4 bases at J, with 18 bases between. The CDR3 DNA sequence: TGTGCCAGCAGGGCCCGGGACTCCGGGGGCACCGGGGAGCTGTTTTTT. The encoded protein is CASRARDSGGTGELFF. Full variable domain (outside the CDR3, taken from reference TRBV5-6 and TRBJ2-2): DAGVTQSPTHLIKTRGQQVTLRCSPKSGHDTVSWYQQALGQGPQFIFQYYEEEERQRGNFPDRFSGHQFPNYSSELNVNALLLGDSALYLCASRARDSGGTGELFFGEGSRLTVL.

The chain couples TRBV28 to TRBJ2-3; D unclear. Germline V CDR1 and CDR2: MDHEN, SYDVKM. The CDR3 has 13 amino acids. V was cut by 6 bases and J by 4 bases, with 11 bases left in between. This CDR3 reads CASRPQVPDTQYF. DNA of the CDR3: TGTGCCAGCAGGCCCCAGGTACCAGATACGCAGTATTTT.

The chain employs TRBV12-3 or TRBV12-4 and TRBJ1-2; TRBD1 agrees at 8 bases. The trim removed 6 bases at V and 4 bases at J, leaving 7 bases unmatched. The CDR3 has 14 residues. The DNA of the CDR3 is TGTGCCAGCAGACAGACAGGGGCCTTCTATGGCTACACCTTC. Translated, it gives CASRQTGAFYGYTF.

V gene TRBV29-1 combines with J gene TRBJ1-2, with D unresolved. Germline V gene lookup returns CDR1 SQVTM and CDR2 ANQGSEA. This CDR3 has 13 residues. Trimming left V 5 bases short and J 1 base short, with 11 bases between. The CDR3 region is CSVRNTFNYGYTF. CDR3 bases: TGCAGCGTTAGGAACACCTTTAACTATGGCTACACCTTC.

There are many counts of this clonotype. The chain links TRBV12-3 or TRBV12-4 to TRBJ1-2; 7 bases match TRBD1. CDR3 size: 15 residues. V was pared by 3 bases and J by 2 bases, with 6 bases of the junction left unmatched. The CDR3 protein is CASSLGGGLNYGYTF. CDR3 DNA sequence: TGTGCCAGCAGTTTGGGAGGGGGCCTAAACTATGGCTACACCTTC.

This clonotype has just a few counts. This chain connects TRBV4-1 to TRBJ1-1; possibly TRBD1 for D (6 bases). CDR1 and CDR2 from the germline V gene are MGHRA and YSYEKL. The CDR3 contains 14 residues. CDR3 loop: CVTSRGLEGTEAFF. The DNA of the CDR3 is TGCGTCACGAGCCGGGGGCTAGAGGGCACTGAAGCTTTCTTT.

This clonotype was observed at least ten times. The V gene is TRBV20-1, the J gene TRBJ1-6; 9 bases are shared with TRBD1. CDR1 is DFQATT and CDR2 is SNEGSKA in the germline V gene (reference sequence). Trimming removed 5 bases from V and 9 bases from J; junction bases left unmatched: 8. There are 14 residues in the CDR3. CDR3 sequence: CSARTGEWGSPLHF. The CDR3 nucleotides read TGCAGTGCTCGGACAGGGGAATGGGGTTCACCCCTCCACTTT.

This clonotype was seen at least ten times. CDR3 sequence (DNA): TGCAGTGCTCACACCGGACAGGGCCAAGAGACCCAGTACTTC. Translation gives CSAHTGQGQETQYF. The V gene is TRBV20-1, the J gene TRBJ2-5; 8 nucleotides line up with TRBD1. This CDR3 is 14 amino acids long. The ends lost 5 bases at V and 1 base at J; junction bases unmatched: 6. The germline CDR1 and CDR2 sequences are DFQATT and SNEGSKA (reference sequence).

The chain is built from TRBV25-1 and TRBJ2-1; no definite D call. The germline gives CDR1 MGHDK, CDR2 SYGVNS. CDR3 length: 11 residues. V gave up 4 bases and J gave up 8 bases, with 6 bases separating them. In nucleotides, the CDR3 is TGTGCCAGCAGTGTGGGTGATGAGCAGTTCTTC. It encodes CASSVGDEQFF.